This TCR beta chain emerged from a study of cytomegalovirus exposure and HLA in healthy donors. Study-wide results and caveats: Later work associated 16,951 TCR beta sequences with HLA alleles at 0.05 false discovery rate. When a later analysis compared HLA-associated TCR beta chains with equally common others, the HLA-associated chains turned out to be more clonally expanded and to have lower generation probabilities. In an earlier analysis, in some 540 donors, most V segments appeared productive either ~87% or ~30% of the time.

In the PCR, 60 Vbeta and 13 Jbeta primers were used. Authors' methods: About 10 million of 65 million to 95 million unique TCR beta chains were shared, per a later count. Method: immunoSEQ multiplex PCR; TCRdb's copy keeps in-frame clones and lacks some. V, J and clone size are taken as reported in that table, and D and trimming were inferred from the DNA itself. Of about 210,000 clones listed, over 70% are singletons. Germline values: CDR1 MNHEY, CDR2 SVGAGI. The CDR3 covers 11 residues. With 5 bases removed from V and 5 bases from J, the gap between germline ends came to 6 bases. Notes on this clone: The antigen is not known.

The chain employs TRBV6-5 and TRBJ2-5; D uncertain. Material for sequencing was PBMCs. The sequence derives from a man aged 35-49 years in good health and CMV-seropositive. This CDR3 reads CASSSLETQYF. DNA of the CDR3: TGTGCCAGCAGTAGCTTGGAGACCCAGTACTTC.